This TCR beta chain is from a study of T cell changes during pregnancy in multiple sclerosis. This CDR3 spans 14 amino acids. V trimming: 6 bases; J trimming: 3 bases; junction bases outside the gene matches: 5. Germline assignment: CDR1 MDHEN and CDR2 SYDVKM. Measured with immunoSEQ multiplex PCR; TCRdb has only the in-frame clones, and not every one. Of under 50,000 clones in the sample, approximately 90% are singletons; the top ten hold more than 0.45%. The sequence was collected from a female donor in good health, enrolled as a control in a pregnancy study. Here the sequenced sample was CD4+ T cells from peripheral blood mononuclear cells, taken in the first trimester of pregnancy. This sequence joins TRBV28 and TRBJ2-3; 8 nucleotides agree with TRBD1. The CDR3 region is CASRAGGRTDTQYF. The CDR3 coding sequence is TGTGCCAGCAGGGCAGGGGGCCGGACAGATACGCAGTATTTT.